Here is one T cell receptor (beta chain) with its context. Its antigen remains unknown. This record belongs to a study of monozygotic twins with inflammatory bowel disease. During cDNA synthesis, UMIs that each contained a 6-nucleotide sample barcode were added by means of template switching. For each CDR3 protein, TCRdb gives one entry from its re-call of the 5' RACE reads, without DNA. This sample's table has approximately 330,000 distinct CDR3 sequences. Findings and limits, study-wide: Similarity of repertoires did not differ between concordant and discordant twins, possibly from limited power.

Per the germline V gene, CDR1 is MGHRA and CDR2 is YSYEKL. The CDR3 runs to 14 residues. Sequencing input: blood. This sequence joins TRBV4-1 and TRBJ2-7; absent DNA, TCRdb's TRBD1 call cannot be checked. The TCR was taken from a human donor with ulcerative colitis or Crohn's disease, or a healthy co-twin of an affected twin (not recorded which). CDR3 amino acids: CASSQDRDRSDQYF.